This is a list of T cell receptor beta chains from one sample in a study of early T cells in non-severe SARS-CoV-2 infection. Using its own MiXCR run on the 5' RACE reads, TCRdb lists one record per CDR3 protein. The table lists about 83,000 distinct CDR3 sequences, around an eighth of them singletons. The sample was whole blood. The receptor source for this set is an adult who was a healthcare worker with PCR-confirmed SARS-CoV-2 infection or an uninfected control (not recorded which). The CDR3 runs from the conserved cysteine through the conserved F or W. D genes are given only for firm matches. Clone size is stated in some rows and not others, as once, few, many or a class when expanded.

size: many
V: TRBV10-1
D: TRBD1
J: TRBJ1-1
DNA: TGCGCCAGCAGTAGGACAGGGGGCAACACTGAAGCTTTCTTT
CDR3: CASSRTGGNTEAFF

size: few
V: TRBV7-2
D: -
J: TRBJ1-1
DNA: TGTGCCAGCAGCGTAGAGAGGCAACTTGAAGCTTTCTTT
CDR3: CASSVERQLEAFF

size: many
V: TRBV27
D: -
J: TRBJ2-7
DNA: TGTGCAGCAGGGGGGAGCTCCTACGAGCAGTACTTC
CDR3: CAAGGSSYEQYF

size: -
V: TRBV29-1
D: -
J: TRBJ2-1
DNA: TGCAGCGTCGCCGGGACCAACAATGAGCAGTTCTTC
CDR3: CSVAGTNNEQFF

size: -
V: TRBV3-1
D: -
J: TRBJ2-7
DNA: TGTGCCAGCAGCCAGGGGCAGGGTCTGTACTACGAGCAGTACTTC
CDR3: CASSQGQGLYYEQYF

size: -
V: TRBV11-1
D: TRBD1
J: TRBJ2-2
DNA: TGTGCCAGCTGCCCCCGGACAGGGGGCTTCACCGGGGAGCTGTTTTTT
CDR3: CASCPRTGGFTGELFF

size: few
V: TRBV20-1
D: TRBD1
J: TRBJ2-2
DNA: TGCAGTGCTGCGGGTGGGGACAGGACCCTCACCGGGGAGCTGTTTTTT
CDR3: CSAAGGDRTLTGELFF

size: few
V: TRBV20-1
D: -
J: TRBJ2-4
DNA: TGCAGTGCCCCCTATTCCCGAGCGGGCCCCAAAAACATTCAGTACTTC
CDR3: CSAPYSRAGPKNIQYF

size: few
V: TRBV10-3
D: -
J: TRBJ2-3
DNA: TGTGCCATCAGTGAACCCCCCGGGGATACGCAGTATTTT
CDR3: CAISEPPGDTQYF

size: few
V: TRBV10-3
D: -
J: TRBJ1-1
DNA: TGTGCCATCTCGGACACGTCTAAGGCCACTGAAGCTTTCTTT
CDR3: CAISDTSKATEAFF

size: -
V: TRBV7-7
D: -
J: TRBJ2-7
DNA: TGTGCTAGCAGCCCCGGACCGAACTCGGACGAGCAGTACTTC
CDR3: CASSPGPNSDEQYF

size: -
V: TRBV9
D: -
J: TRBJ2-2
DNA: TGTGCCAGCAGCGTAGCGGACGGGGAGCTGTTTTTT
CDR3: CASSVADGELFF

size: -
V: TRBV7-9
D: -
J: TRBJ2-2
DNA: TGTGCCAGCAGCGCCCGACAGAACACCGGGGAGCTGTTTTTT
CDR3: CASSARQNTGELFF

size: few
V: TRBV27
D: TRBD1
J: TRBJ1-6
DNA: TGTGCCAGCAGCTCCGGGACAGGGGCCTCACCCCTCCACTTT
CDR3: CASSSGTGASPLHF

size: many
V: TRBV29-1
D: TRBD2
J: TRBJ2-7
DNA: TGCAGCGCCGACGCCGGGAGGGGGATCCACGAGCAGTACTTC
CDR3: CSADAGRGIHEQYF

size: -
V: TRBV20-1
D: TRBD1
J: TRBJ2-3
DNA: TGCAGTGCTATGAGGGGGCTTCCAGATACGCAGTATTTT
CDR3: CSAMRGLPDTQYF

size: few
V: TRBV6-1
D: TRBD2
J: TRBJ2-7
DNA: TGTGCCAGCAGTGAAGCCGGGACTAGCGGTCGCTCTTGGCAGTACTTC
CDR3: CASSEAGTSGRSWQYF

size: many
V: TRBV9
D: TRBD1
J: TRBJ2-2
DNA: TGTGCCAGCAGCACGCGGCAAGACAGGGCGAACACCGGGGAGCTGTTTTTT
CDR3: CASSTRQDRANTGELFF

size: few
V: TRBV20-1
D: -
J: TRBJ2-1
DNA: TGCAGTGCTAGTCCGGGGGTACATGGCAATGAGCAGTTCTTC
CDR3: CSASPGVHGNEQFF

size: -
V: TRBV14
D: TRBD2
J: TRBJ2-3
DNA: TGTGCCAGCAGCCAAGAGGGCGGGAGAACAGATACGCAGTATTTT
CDR3: CASSQEGGRTDTQYF

size: many
V: TRBV27
D: TRBD2
J: TRBJ2-1
DNA: TGTGCCAGCAGTCCTGGCCCATGGCGGGAGAGCAATGAGCAGTTCTTC
CDR3: CASSPGPWRESNEQFF

size: few
V: TRBV9
D: -
J: TRBJ2-5
DNA: TGTGCCAGCAGCGTAGGTCGGGCGGGGCAGACCCAGTACTTC
CDR3: CASSVGRAGQTQYF

size: -
V: TRBV5-5
D: -
J: TRBJ2-7
DNA: TGTGCCAGCAGCTTTACAATCTACGAGCAGTACTTC
CDR3: CASSFTIYEQYF

size: many
V: TRBV29-1
D: TRBD1
J: TRBJ1-1
DNA: TGCAGCGTTGTAGGGACAGGGTTCAACACTGAAGCTTTCTTT
CDR3: CSVVGTGFNTEAFF

size: few
V: TRBV3-1
D: -
J: TRBJ1-2
DNA: TGTGCCAGCAGCTGGTTCCAGAATTATGGCTACACCTTC
CDR3: CASSWFQNYGYTF

size: -
V: TRBV27
D: -
J: TRBJ2-2
DNA: TGTGCCAGCAGTTTTACTCGTTTGGACACCGGGGAGCTGTTTTTT
CDR3: CASSFTRLDTGELFF

size: few
V: TRBV30
D: -
J: TRBJ2-4
DNA: TGTGCCTCCTCCAAGGGGGACGGCATTCAGTACTTC
CDR3: CASSKGDGIQYF

size: many
V: TRBV27
D: -
J: TRBJ1-6
DNA: TGTGCCAGCAGTTTGCCAAGCCCGAATTCACCCCTCCACTTT
CDR3: CASSLPSPNSPLHF

size: -
V: TRBV18
D: -
J: TRBJ2-6
DNA: TGTGCCAGCTCACCTAGGGGACTGGCCGGGGCCAACGTCCTGACTTTC
CDR3: CASSPRGLAGANVLTF

size: -
V: TRBV6-5
D: -
J: TRBJ2-3
DNA: TGTGCCAGCGGGAGGGGGGCTAGCTTGGATACGCAGTATTTT
CDR3: CASGRGASLDTQYF

size: few
V: TRBV7-6
D: TRBD1
J: TRBJ2-7
DNA: TGTGCCAGCAGCCCGCGGGACAGGGGGTTTGTCGCCGAGCAGTACTTC
CDR3: CASSPRDRGFVAEQYF

size: few
V: TRBV21-1
D: -
J: TRBJ2-7
DNA: TGTGCCAGCAGCGCAGGGGACTACCCCCACGAGCAGTACTTC
CDR3: CASSAGDYPHEQYF

size: many
V: TRBV20-1
D: -
J: TRBJ2-1
DNA: TGCAGTGCGATCAGAGGGCCGCCGGGGAATGAGCAGTTCTTC
CDR3: CSAIRGPPGNEQFF

size: -
V: TRBV4-1
D: TRBD1
J: TRBJ1-5
DNA: TGCGCCAGCAGCCAAACACCGGGACAGAACTATCAGCCCCAGCATTTT
CDR3: CASSQTPGQNYQPQHF

size: few
V: TRBV6-2/TRBV6-3
D: TRBD1
J: TRBJ1-5
DNA: TGTGCCAGCAGTTCGTTCTTTGGACAGGGGGTTAATCAGCCCCAGCATTTT
CDR3: CASSSFFGQGVNQPQHF

size: -
V: TRBV6-1
D: TRBD2
J: TRBJ2-7
DNA: TGTGCCAGCAGGGGAGCCGGGACTAGTTCCTCCGAGCAGTACTTC
CDR3: CASRGAGTSSSEQYF

size: -
V: TRBV6-2/TRBV6-3
D: -
J: TRBJ1-5
DNA: TGTGCCAGCAGTTACTCGAGGCAGTCTTTTTATAGCAATCAGCCCCAGCATTTT
CDR3: CASSYSRQSFYSNQPQHF